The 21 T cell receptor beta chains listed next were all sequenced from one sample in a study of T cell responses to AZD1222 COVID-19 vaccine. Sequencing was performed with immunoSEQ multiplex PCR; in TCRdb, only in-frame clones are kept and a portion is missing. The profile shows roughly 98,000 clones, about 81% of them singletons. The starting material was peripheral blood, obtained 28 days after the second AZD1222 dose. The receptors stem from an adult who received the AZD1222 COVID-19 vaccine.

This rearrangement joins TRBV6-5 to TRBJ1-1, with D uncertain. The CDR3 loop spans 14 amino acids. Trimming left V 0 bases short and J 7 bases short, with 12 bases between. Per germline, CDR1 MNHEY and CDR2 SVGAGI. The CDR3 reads CASSYSIGSVEAFF. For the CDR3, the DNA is TGTGCCAGCAGTTACTCGATCGGTTCAGTTGAAGCTTTCTTT.

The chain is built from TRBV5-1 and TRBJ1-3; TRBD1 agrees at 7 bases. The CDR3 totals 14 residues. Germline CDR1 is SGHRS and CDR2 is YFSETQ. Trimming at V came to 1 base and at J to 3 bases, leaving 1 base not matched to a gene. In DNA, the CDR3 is TGCGCCAGCAGCTTGACAGGGGTTGGAAACACCATATATTTT. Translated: CASSLTGVGNTIYF.

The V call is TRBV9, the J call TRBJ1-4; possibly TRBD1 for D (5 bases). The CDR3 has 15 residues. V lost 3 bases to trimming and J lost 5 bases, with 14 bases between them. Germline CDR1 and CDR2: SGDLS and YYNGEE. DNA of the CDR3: TGTGCCAGCAGCGCCACCGGGACGGCCAATGAAAAACTGTTTTTT. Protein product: CASSATGTANEKLFF.

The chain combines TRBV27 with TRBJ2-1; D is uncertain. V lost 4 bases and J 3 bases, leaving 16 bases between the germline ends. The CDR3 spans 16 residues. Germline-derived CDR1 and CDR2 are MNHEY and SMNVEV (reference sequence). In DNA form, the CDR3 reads TGTGCCAGCAGTTCCCGAGGAGCCGGTTTCTACAATGAGCAGTTCTTC. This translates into CASSSRGAGFYNEQFF.

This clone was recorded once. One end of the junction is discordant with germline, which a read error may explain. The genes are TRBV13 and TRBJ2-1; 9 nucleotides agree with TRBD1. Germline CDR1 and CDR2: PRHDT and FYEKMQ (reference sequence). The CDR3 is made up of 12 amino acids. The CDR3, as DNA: TGTGCCAGCAGTCCGAGGCGGGACAGGGCGCTCTTC. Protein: CASSPRRDRALF.

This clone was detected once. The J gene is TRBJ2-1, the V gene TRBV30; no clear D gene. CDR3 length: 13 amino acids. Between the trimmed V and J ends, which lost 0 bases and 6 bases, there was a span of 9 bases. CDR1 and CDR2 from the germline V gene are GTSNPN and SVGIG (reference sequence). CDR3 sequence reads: CAWSVQLLNEQFF. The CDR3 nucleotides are TGTGCCTGGAGTGTACAGTTGCTCAATGAGCAGTTCTTC.

DNA of the CDR3: TGTGCCAGCAGCTCCCTGGCAGAGACCGAAGCTTTCTTT. Protein sequence: CASSSLAETEAFF. The chain links TRBV7-9 to TRBJ1-1; D remains unclear. The CDR3 loop spans 13 amino acids. Trimming shortened V by 4 bases and J by 8 bases, and 14 bases separated the two germline ends. CDR1 SEHNR and CDR2 FQNEAQ come from the germline V gene (reference sequence).

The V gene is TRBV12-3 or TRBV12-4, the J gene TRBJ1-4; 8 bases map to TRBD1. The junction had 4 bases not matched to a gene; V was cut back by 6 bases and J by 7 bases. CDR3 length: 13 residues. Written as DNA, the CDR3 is TGTGCCAGCAGAGCAGGGGGCTTTGAAAAACTGTTTTTT. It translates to CASRAGGFEKLFF.

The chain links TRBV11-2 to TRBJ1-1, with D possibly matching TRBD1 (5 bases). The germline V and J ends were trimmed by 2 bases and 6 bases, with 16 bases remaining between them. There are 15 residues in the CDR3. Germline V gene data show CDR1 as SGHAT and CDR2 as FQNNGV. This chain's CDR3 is CASSLNPGGLSEAFF. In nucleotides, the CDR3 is TGTGCCAGCAGCTTAAACCCTGGGGGGTTGTCTGAAGCTTTCTTT.

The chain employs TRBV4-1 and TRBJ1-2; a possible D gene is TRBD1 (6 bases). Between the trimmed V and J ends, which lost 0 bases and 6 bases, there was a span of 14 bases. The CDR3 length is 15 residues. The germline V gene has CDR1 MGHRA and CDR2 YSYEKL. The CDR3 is CASSQEQGRRDGYTF. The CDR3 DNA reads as TGCGCCAGCAGCCAAGAACAGGGAAGGAGAGATGGCTACACCTTC.

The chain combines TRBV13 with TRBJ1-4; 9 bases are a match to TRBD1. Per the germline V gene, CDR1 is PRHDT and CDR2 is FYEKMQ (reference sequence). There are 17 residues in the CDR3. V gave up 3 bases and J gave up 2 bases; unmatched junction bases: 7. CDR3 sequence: CASSLGQGISTNEKLFF. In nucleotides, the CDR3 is TGTGCCAGCAGCTTGGGACAGGGAATCAGTACTAATGAAAAACTGTTTTTT.

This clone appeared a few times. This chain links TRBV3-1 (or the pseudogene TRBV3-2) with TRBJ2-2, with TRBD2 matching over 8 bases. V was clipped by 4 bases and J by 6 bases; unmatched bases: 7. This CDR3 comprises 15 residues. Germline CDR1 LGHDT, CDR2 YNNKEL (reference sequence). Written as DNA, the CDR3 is TGTGCCAGCAGCCCCAGCGGGAGTAAGGCCGGGGAGCTGTTTTTT. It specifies CASSPSGSKAGELFF.

Here the CDR3 reads CASSQVSSPYNEQFF. The CDR3 bases are TGTGCCAGCAGCCAAGTCTCTAGCCCCTACAATGAGCAGTTCTTC. The chain has TRBV3-1 (or the pseudogene TRBV3-2) and TRBJ2-1, with D tentatively TRBD2 (5 bases). V was trimmed by 1 base and J by 2 bases, leaving 9 bases between them. The CDR3 extends over 15 amino acids. Looked up from germline, CDR1 is LGHDT and CDR2 is YNNKEL (reference sequence).

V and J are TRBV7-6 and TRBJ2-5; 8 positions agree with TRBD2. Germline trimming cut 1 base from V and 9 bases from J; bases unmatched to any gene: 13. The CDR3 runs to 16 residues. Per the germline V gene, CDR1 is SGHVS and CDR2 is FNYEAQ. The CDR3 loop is CASSLEPGTRQDAQYF. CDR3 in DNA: TGTGCCAGCAGCTTAGAACCCGGGACTAGACAAGACGCCCAGTACTTC.

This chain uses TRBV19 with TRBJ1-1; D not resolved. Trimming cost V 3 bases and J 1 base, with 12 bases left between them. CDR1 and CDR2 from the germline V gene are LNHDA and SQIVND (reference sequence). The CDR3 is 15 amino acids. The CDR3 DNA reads TGTGCCAGTAGTATGCCTTATTACGGGAACACTGAAGCTTTCTTT. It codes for CASSMPYYGNTEAFF.

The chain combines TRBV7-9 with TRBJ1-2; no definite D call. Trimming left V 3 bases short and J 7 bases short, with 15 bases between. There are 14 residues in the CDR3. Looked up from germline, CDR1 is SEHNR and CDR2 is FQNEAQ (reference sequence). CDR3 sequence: CASSFGEEGGGYTF. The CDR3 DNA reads TGTGCCAGCAGCTTTGGGGAAGAGGGCGGTGGCTACACCTTC.

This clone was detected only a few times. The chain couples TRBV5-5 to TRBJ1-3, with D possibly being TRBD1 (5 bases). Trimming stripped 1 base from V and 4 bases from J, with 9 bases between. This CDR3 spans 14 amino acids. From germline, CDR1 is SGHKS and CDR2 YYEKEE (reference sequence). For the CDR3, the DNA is TGTGCCAGCAGCTTGTTAGGACAAGGAAACACCATATATTTT. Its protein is CASSLLGQGNTIYF.

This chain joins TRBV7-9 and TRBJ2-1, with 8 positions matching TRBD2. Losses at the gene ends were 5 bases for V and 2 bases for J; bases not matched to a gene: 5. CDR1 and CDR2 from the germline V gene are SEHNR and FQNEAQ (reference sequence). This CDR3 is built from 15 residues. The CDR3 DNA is TGTGCCAGCAGCGTTAGCGGGACTCCCTACAATGAGCAGTTCTTC. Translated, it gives CASSVSGTPYNEQFF.

The CDR3 sequence is CASGFGQGSAFF. The CDR3 DNA sequence: TGTGCTAGTGGTTTTGGGCAGGGATCCGCTTTCTTT. The chain carries TRBV12-5 and TRBJ1-1; weak D call: TRBD1 (5 bases). V gave up 3 bases and J gave up 11 bases, with 13 bases separating them. Germline lookup yields CDR1 LGHNT and CDR2 FRNRAP. The CDR3 covers 12 residues.

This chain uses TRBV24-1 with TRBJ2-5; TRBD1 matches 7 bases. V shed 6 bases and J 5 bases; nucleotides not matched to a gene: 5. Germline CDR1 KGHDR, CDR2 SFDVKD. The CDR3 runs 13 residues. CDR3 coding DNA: TGTGCCACCAGTCCAACAGGGGCCGAGACCCAGTACTTC. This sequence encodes CATSPTGAETQYF.

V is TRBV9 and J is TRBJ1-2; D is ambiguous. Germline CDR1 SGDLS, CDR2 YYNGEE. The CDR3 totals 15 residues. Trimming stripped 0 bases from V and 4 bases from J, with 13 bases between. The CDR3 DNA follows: TGTGCCAGCAGCGTAGACGTTTCTCGGACCTATGGCTACACCTTC. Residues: CASSVDVSRTYGYTF.